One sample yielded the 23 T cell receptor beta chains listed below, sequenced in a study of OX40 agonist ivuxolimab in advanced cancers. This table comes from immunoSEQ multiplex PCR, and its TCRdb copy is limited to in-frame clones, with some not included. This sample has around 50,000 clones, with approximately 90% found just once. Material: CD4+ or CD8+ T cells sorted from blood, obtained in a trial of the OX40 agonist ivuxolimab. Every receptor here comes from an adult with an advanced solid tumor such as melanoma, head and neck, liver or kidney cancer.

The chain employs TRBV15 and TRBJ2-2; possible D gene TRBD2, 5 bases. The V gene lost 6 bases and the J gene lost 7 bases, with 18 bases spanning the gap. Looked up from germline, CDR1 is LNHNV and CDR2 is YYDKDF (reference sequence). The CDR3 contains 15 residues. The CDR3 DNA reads TGTGCCACCAGTGCTACGATCCCCGGGAACGGGGAGCTGTTTTTT. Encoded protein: CATSATIPGNGELFF.

The CDR3 region has the DNA TGTGCCAGCAGCTTAGATTCGACAGGGGTAGGCTACACCTTC. This sequence encodes CASSLDSTGVGYTF. V usage is TRBV13 and J usage is TRBJ1-2; 8 nucleotides line up with TRBD1. This CDR3 is 14 amino acids long. Germline CDR1 PRHDT, CDR2 FYEKMQ (reference sequence). The V and J ends lost 1 base and 8 bases, in that order; junction bases with no gene match: 6.

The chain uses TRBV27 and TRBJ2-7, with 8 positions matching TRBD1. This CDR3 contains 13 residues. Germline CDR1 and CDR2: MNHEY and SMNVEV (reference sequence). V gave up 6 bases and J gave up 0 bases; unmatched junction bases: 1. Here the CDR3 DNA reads TGTGCCAGCAGGGGACAGGACTCCTACGAGCAGTACTTC. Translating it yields CASRGQDSYEQYF.

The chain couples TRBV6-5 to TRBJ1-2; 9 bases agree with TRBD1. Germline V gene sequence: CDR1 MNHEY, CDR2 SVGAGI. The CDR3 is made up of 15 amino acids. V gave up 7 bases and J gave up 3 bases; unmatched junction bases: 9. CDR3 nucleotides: TGTGCCAGCATTGGGGAGGGACAGGGTCACTATGGCTACACCTTC. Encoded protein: CASIGEGQGHYGYTF.

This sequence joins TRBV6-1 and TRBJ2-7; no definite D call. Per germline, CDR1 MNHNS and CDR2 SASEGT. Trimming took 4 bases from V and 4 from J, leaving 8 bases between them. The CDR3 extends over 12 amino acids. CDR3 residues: CASSGVAYEQYF. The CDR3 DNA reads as TGTGCCAGCAGTGGGGTGGCTTACGAGCAGTACTTC.

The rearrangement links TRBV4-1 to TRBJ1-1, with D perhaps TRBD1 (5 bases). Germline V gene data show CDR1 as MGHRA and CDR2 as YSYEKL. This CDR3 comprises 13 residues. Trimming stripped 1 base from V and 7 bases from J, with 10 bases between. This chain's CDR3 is CASSQGRVVEAFF. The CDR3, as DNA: TGCGCCAGCAGCCAAGGCAGGGTAGTTGAAGCTTTCTTT.

CDR3 coding DNA: TGTGCCAGCAACCTCCGGGCCACTAATGAAAAACTGTTTTTT. It translates to CASNLRATNEKLFF. The chain recombines TRBV6-6 with TRBJ1-4, with D hard to call. Between the trimmed V and J ends, which lost 7 bases and 2 bases, there was a span of 11 bases. CDR3 length: 14 residues. Per the germline V gene, CDR1 is MNHNY and CDR2 is SVGAGI (reference sequence).

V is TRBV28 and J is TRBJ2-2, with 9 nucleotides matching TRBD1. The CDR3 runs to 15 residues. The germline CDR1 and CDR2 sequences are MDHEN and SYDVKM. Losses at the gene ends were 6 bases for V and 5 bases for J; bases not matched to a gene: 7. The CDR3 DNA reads TGTGCCAGCAGAGGATCCGGGACAGGGACCGGGGAGCTGTTTTTT. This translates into CASRGSGTGTGELFF.

CDR3 nucleotides: TGTGCCAGCAGCTTCTTCGGGGGGGCCCAAGAGACCCAGTACTTC. It is translated as CASSFFGGAQETQYF. The rearrangement links TRBV7-2 to TRBJ2-5, with 8 bases lining up with TRBD2. The CDR3 is 15 amino acids. CDR1 and CDR2 from the germline V gene are SGHTA and FQGNSA. Trimming removed 3 bases from V and 1 base from J; junction bases left unmatched: 4.

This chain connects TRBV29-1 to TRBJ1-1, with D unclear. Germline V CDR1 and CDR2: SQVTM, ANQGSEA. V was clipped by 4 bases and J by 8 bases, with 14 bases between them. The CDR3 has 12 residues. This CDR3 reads CSVVEGPREAFF. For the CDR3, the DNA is TGCAGCGTTGTAGAGGGCCCGAGGGAAGCTTTCTTT.

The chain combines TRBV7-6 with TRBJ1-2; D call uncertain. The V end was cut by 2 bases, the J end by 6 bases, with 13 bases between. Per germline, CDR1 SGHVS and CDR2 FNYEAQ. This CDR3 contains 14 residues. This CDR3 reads CASSLQWEEDGYTF. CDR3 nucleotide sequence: TGTGCCAGCAGCTTACAGTGGGAAGAGGATGGCTACACCTTC. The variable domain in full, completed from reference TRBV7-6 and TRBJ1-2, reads GAGVSQSPRYKVTKRGQDVALRCDPISGHVSLYWYRQALGQGPEFLTYFNYEAQQDKSGLPNDRFSAERPEGSISTLTIQRTEQRDSAMYRCASSLQWEEDGYTFGSGTRLTVV.

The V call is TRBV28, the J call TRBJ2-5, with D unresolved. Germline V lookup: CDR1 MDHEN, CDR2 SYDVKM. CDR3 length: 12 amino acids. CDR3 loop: CGCSLIAGTQYF. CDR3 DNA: TGTGGGTGCAGTCTGATTGCCGGGACCCAGTACTTC.

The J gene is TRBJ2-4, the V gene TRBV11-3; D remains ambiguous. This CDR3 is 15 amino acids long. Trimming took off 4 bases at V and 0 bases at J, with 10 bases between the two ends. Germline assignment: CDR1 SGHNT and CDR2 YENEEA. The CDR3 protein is CASSSVLIAKNIQYF. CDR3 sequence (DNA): TGTGCCAGCAGCTCTGTCCTGATAGCCAAAAACATTCAGTACTTC.

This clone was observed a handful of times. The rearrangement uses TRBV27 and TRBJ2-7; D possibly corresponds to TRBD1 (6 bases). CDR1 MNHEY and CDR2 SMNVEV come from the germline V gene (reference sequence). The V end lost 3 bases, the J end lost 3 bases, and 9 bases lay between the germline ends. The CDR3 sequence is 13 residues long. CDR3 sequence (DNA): TGTGCCAGCAGTTTTCGGACAGACTACGAGCAGTACTTC. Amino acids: CASSFRTDYEQYF.

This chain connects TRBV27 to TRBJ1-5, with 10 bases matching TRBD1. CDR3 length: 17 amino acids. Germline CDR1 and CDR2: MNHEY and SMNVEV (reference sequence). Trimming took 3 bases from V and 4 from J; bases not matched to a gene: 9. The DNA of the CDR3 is TGTGCCAGCAGTTTTCAGGCTGGACAGGGGGTAAATCAGCCCCAGCATTTT. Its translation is CASSFQAGQGVNQPQHF.

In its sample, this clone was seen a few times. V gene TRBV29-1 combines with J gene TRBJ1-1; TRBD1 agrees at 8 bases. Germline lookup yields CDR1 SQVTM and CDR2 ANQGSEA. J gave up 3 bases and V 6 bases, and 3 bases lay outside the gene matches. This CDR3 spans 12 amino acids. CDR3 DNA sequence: TGCAGCGTGGAGACAGGGGACACTGAAGCTTTCTTT. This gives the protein CSVETGDTEAFF.

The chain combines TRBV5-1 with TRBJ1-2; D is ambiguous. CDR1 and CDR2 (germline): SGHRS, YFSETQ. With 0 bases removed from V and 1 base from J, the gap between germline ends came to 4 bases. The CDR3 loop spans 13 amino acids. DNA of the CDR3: TGCGCCAGCAGCTTGGAAGTTAACTATGGCTACACCTTC. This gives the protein CASSLEVNYGYTF.

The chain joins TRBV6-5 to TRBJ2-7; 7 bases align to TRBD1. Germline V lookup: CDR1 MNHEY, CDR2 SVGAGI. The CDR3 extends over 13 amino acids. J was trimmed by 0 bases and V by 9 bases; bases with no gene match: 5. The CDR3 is CASTRQGSYEQYF. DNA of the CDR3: TGTGCCAGTACTCGACAGGGCTCCTACGAGCAGTACTTC.

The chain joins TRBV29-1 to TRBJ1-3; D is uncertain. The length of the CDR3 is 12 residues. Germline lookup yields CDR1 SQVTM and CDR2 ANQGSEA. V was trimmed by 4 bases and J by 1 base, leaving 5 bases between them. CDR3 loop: CSVVGSGNTIYF. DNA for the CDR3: TGCAGCGTTGTGGGGTCTGGAAACACCATATATTTT. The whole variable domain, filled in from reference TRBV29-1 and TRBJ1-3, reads SAVISQKPSRDICQRGTSLTIQCQVDSQVTMMFWYRQQPGQSLTLIATANQGSEATYESGFVIDKFPISRPNLTFSTLTVSNMSPEDSSIYLCSVVGSGNTIYFGEGSWLTVV.

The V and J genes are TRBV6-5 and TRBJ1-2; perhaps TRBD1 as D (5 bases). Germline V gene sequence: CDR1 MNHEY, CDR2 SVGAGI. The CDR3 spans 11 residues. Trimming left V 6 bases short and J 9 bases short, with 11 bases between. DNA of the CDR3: TGTGCCAGCAGCCCCGACAGCCGCTACACCTTC. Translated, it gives CASSPDSRYTF.

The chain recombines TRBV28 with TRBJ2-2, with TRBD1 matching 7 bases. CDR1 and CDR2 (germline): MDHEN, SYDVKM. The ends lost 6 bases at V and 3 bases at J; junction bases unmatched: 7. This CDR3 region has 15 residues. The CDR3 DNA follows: TGTGCCAGCAGGGAGGACAGGTTAGACACCGGGGAGCTGTTTTTT. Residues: CASREDRLDTGELFF. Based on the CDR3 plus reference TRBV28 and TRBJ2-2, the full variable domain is DVKVTQSSRYLVKRTGEKVFLECVQDMDHENMFWYRQDPGLGLRLIYFSYDVKMKEKGDIPEGYSVSREKKERFSLILESASTNQTSMYLCASREDRLDTGELFFGEGSRLTVL.

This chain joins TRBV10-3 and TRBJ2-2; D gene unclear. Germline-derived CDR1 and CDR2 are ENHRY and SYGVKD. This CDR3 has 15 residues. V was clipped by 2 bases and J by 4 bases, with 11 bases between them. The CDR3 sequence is CAISEPLSVTGELFF. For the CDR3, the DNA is TGTGCCATCAGTGAGCCCCTGTCCGTCACCGGGGAGCTGTTTTTT.

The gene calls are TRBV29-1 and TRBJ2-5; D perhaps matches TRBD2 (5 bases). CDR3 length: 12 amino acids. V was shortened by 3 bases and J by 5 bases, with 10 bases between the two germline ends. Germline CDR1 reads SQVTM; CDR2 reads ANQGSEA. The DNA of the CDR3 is TGCAGCGTTGAGGAGGTTGGGGAGACCCAGTACTTC. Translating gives CSVEEVGETQYF.